A selection of T cell receptor beta chains follows, all from one sample in a study of shared clonotypes between healthy human individuals. Only in-frame clones appear in the TCRdb table, and some are missing; sequencing was by immunoSEQ multiplex PCR. This table holds some 1,600,000 clones, around 98% found once. Sequencing was carried out using naive CD4+ T cells sorted from blood. These receptors were obtained from a man aged 25-45 years in good health. The CDR3 runs from the conserved cysteine through the conserved F or W. The D gene is left open where the match is weak. Clone size, where shown, is once, few, many, or a class for clones that have expanded.

clone_size j_call d_call v_call cdr3_aa cdr3_nt
once TRBJ2-1 - TRBV5-5 CASSWERTPLFF TGTGCCAGCAGCTGGGAACGAACCCCCTTGTTCTTC
once TRBJ1-5 - TRBV29-1 CSVGGGSNQPQHF TGCAGCGTCGGTGGGGGGAGCAATCAGCCCCAGCATTTT
- TRBJ1-5 - TRBV30 CAWSGGGDQPQHF TGTGCCTGGAGCGGAGGGGGGGATCAGCCCCAGCATTTT
- TRBJ1-5 - TRBV27 CASSAFTGLGNQPQHF TGTGCCAGCAGTGCGTTTACAGGGCTCGGCAATCAGCCCCAGCATTTT
- TRBJ1-3 - TRBV10-3 CAIGRQGSSGNTIYF TGTGCCATAGGGCGTCAGGGGAGCTCTGGAAACACCATATATTTT
- TRBJ2-5 TRBD1 TRBV5-6 CASSPDRGPTRTQYF TGTGCCAGCAGCCCCGACAGGGGGCCAACGAGAACCCAGTACTTC
- TRBJ2-5 - TRBV5-4 CASSGDPHQETQYF TGTGCCAGCAGCGGCGACCCACACCAAGAGACCCAGTACTTC
- TRBJ1-2 - TRBV19 CASSMNRAAGYTF TGTGCCAGTAGTATGAACAGGGCTGCTGGCTACACCTTC
- TRBJ1-2 - TRBV15 CATSRARGTYGYTF TGTGCCACCAGCCGAGCTAGGGGGACTTATGGCTACACCTTC
- TRBJ2-2 - TRBV10-1 CASSESTRLGGELFF TGCGCCAGCAGTGAGTCGACCCGGCTAGGAGGGGAGCTGTTTTTT